This T cell receptor beta chain was observed in a study of blood T cell repertoires in COVID-19. For the study at large: From the United States, Italy and Spain came samples of acute and convalescent COVID-19.

Seattle participants joined during active infection and were tracked over time. In its sample, this clone was seen once. In the study's own analysis: Counts of nucleated cells, estimated from reference gene primer amplification, were obtained. Profiling relied on immunoSEQ multiplex PCR, and the TCRdb table lists in-frame clones only, not all of them. V and J calls and clone size are those listed in that table; D and trimming were worked out from the DNA. The sample shows approximately 120,000 clones, around 81% of them seen only once. The sequencing input was peripheral blood. The clonotype originates from a man in his thirties or forties with COVID-19, enrolled during active disease.

CDR3 nucleotide sequence: TGTGCCAGCACCGCCGGGGTCCAAGAGACCCAGTACTTC. Its protein is CASTAGVQETQYF. The V gene is TRBV3-1 (or the pseudogene TRBV3-2), the J gene TRBJ2-5; D perhaps matches TRBD2 (5 bases). Germline loops: CDR1 LGHDT, CDR2 YNNKEL (reference sequence). The CDR3 contains 13 residues. With 7 bases removed from V and 1 base from J, the gap between germline ends came to 10 bases.